A selection of T cell receptor beta chains follows, all from one sample in a study of blood T cell repertoires in COVID-19. Clones were read by immunoSEQ multiplex PCR, and TCRdb kept only the in-frame ones, dropping some. Of under 15,000 clones listed, about 90% were seen once; the top ten hold about 28%. The sequenced sample was peripheral blood. The receptors here all came from a woman in her 70s with active COVID-19. The CDR3 runs from the conserved cysteine through the conserved F or W. The D gene is left open where the match is weak. Clone size appears in some rows only: once, few, many, or a class for an expanded clone.

clone_size d_call j_call v_call cdr3_nt cdr3_aa
. TRBD2 TRBJ2-1 TRBV7-9 TGTGCCAGCAGCTTAAGGTCTAGCGGGAGGGCCCTGGATGAGCAGTTCTTC CASSLRSSGRALDEQFF
. TRBD1 TRBJ2-4 TRBV30 TGTGCCTGGAGCAAACCAGGGGGTATAGCCAAAAACATTCAGTACTTC CAWSKPGGIAKNIQYF
. TRBD2 TRBJ2-7 TRBV5-4 TGTGCCAGCAGCTTACCCCCCGAGGGAGGGCCCCAGGAGCAGTACTTC CASSLPPEGGPQEQYF
once TRBD1 TRBJ1-1 TRBV9 TGTGCCAGCAGCGTAGGGGGACAGCTGAACACTGAAGCTTTCTTT CASSVGGQLNTEAFF
. TRBD2 TRBJ2-5 TRBV7-3 TGTGCCAGCAGCCTGACTAGCGGGAGTTGGGAGACCCAGTACTTC CASSLTSGSWETQYF
. TRBD1 TRBJ1-1 TRBV19 TGTGCCAGTAGTATGGACAGGGGGAACACTGAAGCTTTCTTT CASSMDRGNTEAFF
once . TRBJ1-1 TRBV10-2 TGCGCCAGCAGTGAGTCCGCCGGGACAAAAGCTTTCTTT CASSESAGTKAFF
. TRBD2 TRBJ2-2 TRBV6-1 TGTGCCAGCAGTGACTTTTGGGACCTAGCGGGAGGAAGGTCAACCGGGGAGCTGTTTTTT CASSDFWDLAGGRSTGELFF
. . TRBJ2-1 TRBV28 TGTGCCAGCAGTTTATTGACTAGCTCCTACAATGAGCAGTTCTTC CASSLLTSSYNEQFF
. . TRBJ2-7 TRBV4-3 TGCGCCAGCAGCCAAGAATTAAAGGCTAGCTACGAGCAGTACTTC CASSQELKASYEQYF
. TRBD2 TRBJ2-7 TRBV10-3 TGTGCCATCAGTGAGTCGGGACTAACCCCCTACGAGCAGTACTTC CAISESGLTPYEQYF
. TRBD1 TRBJ2-7 TRBV2 TGTGCCAGCAGGGGCGGACAGGACCTCATCTACGAGCAGTACTTC CASRGGQDLIYEQYF
once . TRBJ2-1 TRBV30 TGTGCCTGGAGCGCGACAGACAATGAGCAGTTCTTC CAWSATDNEQFF
. TRBD2 TRBJ2-4 TRBV30 TGTGCCTGGACCTTCCCTCCGGGACTAGCGGGGACGTTAGCCAAAAACATTCAGTACTTC CAWTFPPGLAGTLAKNIQYF
. TRBD2 TRBJ2-7 TRBV18 TGTGCCAGCTCACCAAGGGAGGGGATGGAGCAGTACTTC CASSPREGMEQYF
once . TRBJ2-2 TRBV7-2 TGTGCCAGCAGCCCCAGGGCTGGGGAGCTGTTTTTT CASSPRAGELFF
. TRBD2 TRBJ2-1 TRBV3-1/TRBV3-2 TGTGCCAGCAGCCCAATAGCGGGAGGGTACAATGAGCAGTTCTTC CASSPIAGGYNEQFF
. TRBD2 TRBJ2-1 TRBV6-2/TRBV6-3 TGTGCCAGCAGCTTTCCGGGACTAGTCCCCTACAATGAGCAGTTCTTC CASSFPGLVPYNEQFF
. TRBD2 TRBJ2-7 TRBV7-2 TGTGCCAGCAGCCTCGGACAGGGGACTAGCGGGAGGAGTTGGAACGAGCAGTACTTC CASSLGQGTSGRSWNEQYF
. . TRBJ2-1 TRBV7-9 TGTGCCAGCAGCTTGACTAGTTCCTACAATGAGCAGTTCTTC CASSLTSSYNEQFF
. . TRBJ1-4 TRBV7-9 TGTGCCAGCAGCCTCACAGACAGCTTAACTAATGAAAAACTGTTTTTT CASSLTDSLTNEKLFF
. TRBD2 TRBJ2-2 TRBV6-2/TRBV6-3 TGTGCCAGCAGTTACACCCGACTAGCGGGTAACACCGGGGAGCTGTTTTTT CASSYTRLAGNTGELFF
. . TRBJ2-1 TRBV9 TGTGCCAGCAGCGTAGGTATCCCTACTGAGCAGTTCTTC CASSVGIPTEQFF
. TRBD1 TRBJ1-3 TRBV6-5 TGTGCCAGCAGCCGACAGGGAGCAACTGGAAACACCATATATTTT CASSRQGATGNTIYF
. . TRBJ1-1 TRBV18 TGTGCCAGCTCACCACCGGGGCAGGGCTTCACTGAAGCTTTCTTT CASSPPGQGFTEAFF
. . TRBJ1-1 TRBV18 TGTGCCAGCTCACCAGCGGCGTTAAACACTGAAGCTTTCTTT CASSPAALNTEAFF
. . TRBJ2-6 TRBV5-1 TGCGCCAGCAGCCCCGGGACACTTGGGGCCAACGTCCTGACTTTC CASSPGTLGANVLTF
. TRBD2 TRBJ2-2 TRBV6-6 TGTGCCAGCAGTCGGAGGACTAGCGGGACGCGTATAATCACCGGGGAGCTGTTTTTT CASSRRTSGTRIITGELFF
. . TRBJ2-3 TRBV9 TGTGCCAGCAGCGTAGGGCAGGGAGGATCTAGGACAGATACGCAGTATTTT CASSVGQGGSRTDTQYF
. TRBD1 TRBJ1-1 TRBV18 TGTGCCAGCTCACCGACCGATACAGGGGGCACTGAAGCTTTCTTT CASSPTDTGGTEAFF
. TRBD1 TRBJ1-4 TRBV27 TGTGCCAGCAGTTCCACCGACAGGGCGGGCGAAAAACTGTTTTTT CASSSTDRAGEKLFF
. . TRBJ1-3 TRBV29-1 TGCAGCGCTATGTGGGGGCGAAATAGTGGAAACACCATATATTTT CSAMWGRNSGNTIYF
once . TRBJ2-2 TRBV7-9 TGTGCCAGCAGCCGGGACACAGCGAACACCGGGGAGCTGTTTTTT CASSRDTANTGELFF
. . TRBJ1-2 TRBV3-1/TRBV3-2 TGTGCCAGCAGCCTAGAGCAGAACTATGGCTACACCTTC CASSLEQNYGYTF
. . TRBJ2-5 TRBV4-1 TGCGCCAGCAGCCACCCTTCCCAAGAGACCCAGTACTTC CASSHPSQETQYF
. TRBD1 TRBJ2-5 TRBV2 TGTGCCAGCAGTGAAGCAACAGGGGTTGGGGAGACCCAGTACTTC CASSEATGVGETQYF
. TRBD1 TRBJ2-7 TRBV6-5 TGTGCCAGCAGGACCCCCGGGACAGGACCATACGAGCAGTACTTC CASRTPGTGPYEQYF
. . TRBJ2-2 TRBV7-2 TGTGCCAGCAGCTGGACATTGCACACCGGGGAGCTGTTTTTT CASSWTLHTGELFF
. . TRBJ2-5 TRBV4-1 TGCGCCAGCAGCCAAGATTCTGGGGGAGGAGGAGAGACCCAGTACTTC CASSQDSGGGGETQYF
once TRBD2 TRBJ2-7 TRBV7-2 TGTGCCAGCAGCTCAGTTCCGGGGGGCTCCTACGAGCAGTACTTC CASSSVPGGSYEQYF
. TRBD2 TRBJ2-1 TRBV27 TGTGCCAGCAGTTTATGGACTAGCGGGAGCAATGAGCAGTTCTTC CASSLWTSGSNEQFF
. TRBD1 TRBJ2-3 TRBV5-1 TGCGCCAGCAGATTCTCCCAGGACAGGGGCGCAGATACGCAGTATTTT CASRFSQDRGADTQYF
. . TRBJ2-2 TRBV18 TGTGCCAGCTCACCACCGGGCGGGCCGAACACCGGGGAGCTGTTTTTT CASSPPGGPNTGELFF
. TRBD2 TRBJ2-1 TRBV4-1 TGCGCCAGCAGCCAAGATGATATTTTGCTAGCGGGGAACCACAATGAGCAGTTCTTC CASSQDDILLAGNHNEQFF
. TRBD1 TRBJ2-1 TRBV27 TGTGCCAGCAGGACAGGGGTCAGCTCCTACAATGAGCAGTTCTTC CASRTGVSSYNEQFF
. . TRBJ2-6 TRBV30 TGTGCCTGGAGTGTGGCCTCTGGGGCCAACGTCCTGACTTTC CAWSVASGANVLTF
. . TRBJ2-7 TRBV27 TGTGCCAGCAGTATTGCCAGGGGCTACGAGCAGTACTTC CASSIARGYEQYF
. TRBD1 TRBJ2-1 TRBV5-1 TGCGCCAGCAGCAGGACAGGGGAGATTGGAAACGAGCAGTTCTTC CASSRTGEIGNEQFF
. TRBD1 TRBJ1-1 TRBV18 TGTGCCAGCTCAGGGAGACAGGGGGCTGAAGCTTTCTTT CASSGRQGAEAFF
. . TRBJ2-7 TRBV7-2 TGTGCCAGCAGCTTCCAGACTGGCTCCTACGAGCAGTACTTC CASSFQTGSYEQYF